Listed below are T cell receptor beta chains from one sample, sequenced in a study of T-cell reconstitution after alpha-beta-depleted transplantation in children. MiXCR was run by TCRdb on the PCR reads, yielding one entry per CDR3 protein. The data show hundreds of thousands of distinct CDR3 sequences, around 17% seen once. Sequencing was performed on PBMCs from the stem cell graft donor, taken from the stem cell graft. Receptors originate from a human donor who donated a stem cell graft to a child with acute myeloid leukemia. Both conserved end residues are part of each CDR3. Each record gives: D gene, J gene, V gene, clone size, CDR3 protein, CDR3 DNA. D genes are given only for firm matches. Clone size is given for some rows only: seen once, a few or many times, or a class if the clone is expanded.

>NA|TRBJ2-7|TRBV4-3|NA
CASSQDTSGRLGGYEQYF
TGCGCCAGCAGCCAAGATACGTCAGGGCGGCTTGGGGGCTACGAGCAGTACTTC
>NA|TRBJ2-5|TRBV12-3/TRBV12-4|few
CASSFKDQETQYF
TGTGCCAGCAGTTTCAAAGATCAAGAGACCCAGTACTTC
>TRBD1|TRBJ1-1|TRBV5-1|NA
CASITGGEAFF
TGCGCCAGCATTACAGGGGGTGAAGCTTTCTTT
>NA|TRBJ2-1|TRBV20-1|few
CSASRGPPYNEQFF
TGCAGTGCTAGTCGGGGGCCCCCATACAATGAGCAGTTCTTC
>NA|TRBJ2-1|TRBV20-1|few
CSALTSSNEQFF
TGCAGTGCTCTGACCAGTTCCAATGAGCAGTTCTTC
>NA|TRBJ2-1|TRBV12-3/TRBV12-4|NA
CASSSLRAAAYNEQFF
TGTGCCAGCAGCTCCCTGAGGGCGGCCGCTTACAATGAGCAGTTCTTC
>NA|TRBJ1-2|TRBV6-1|few
CASNPSYGYTF
TGTGCCAGCAATCCCTCTTATGGCTACACCTTC
>NA|TRBJ1-1|TRBV4-1|many
CASSQGGANTEAFF
TGCGCCAGCAGCCAAGGAGGGGCGAACACTGAAGCTTTCTTT
>NA|TRBJ2-1|TRBV4-3|few
CASSQVSYWTGVEVYNEQFF
TGCGCCAGCAGCCAAGTTTCGTATTGGACGGGGGTCGAGGTCTACAATGAGCAGTTCTTC
>TRBD1|TRBJ1-2|TRBV27|few
CASSFTGGQAAITF
TGTGCCAGCAGTTTTACGGGAGGACAGGCAGCCATCACCTTC
>NA|TRBJ2-5|TRBV11-3|few
CASSLGQTLMQETQYF
TGTGCCAGCAGCTTAGGGCAGACCCTTATGCAAGAGACCCAGTACTTC
>TRBD1|TRBJ2-1|TRBV12-3/TRBV12-4|many
CASSDYRDRGSSDEQFF
TGTGCCAGCAGTGACTACCGGGACAGGGGCAGCAGCGATGAGCAGTTCTTC
>TRBD1|TRBJ2-7|TRBV20-1|few
CSAPTTGAWGYEQYF
TGCAGTGCTCCTACTACAGGGGCCTGGGGCTACGAGCAGTACTTC
>NA|TRBJ2-5|TRBV5-1|many
CASSLEPSEETQYF
TGCGCCAGCAGCTTGGAGCCTAGCGAAGAGACCCAGTACTTC
>NA|TRBJ1-2|TRBV12-3/TRBV12-4|NA
CASSLEGQTNYGYTF
TGTGCCAGCAGTTTAGAGGGCCAGACTAACTATGGCTACACCTTC
>TRBD1|TRBJ1-2|TRBV6-1|many
CASSVRDSYGYTF
TGTGCCAGCAGCGTCCGGGACAGTTATGGCTACACCTTC
>NA|TRBJ2-6|TRBV7-9|few
CASSLAWVEGANVLTF
TGTGCCAGCAGCTTAGCGTGGGTGGAAGGGGCCAACGTCCTGACTTTC